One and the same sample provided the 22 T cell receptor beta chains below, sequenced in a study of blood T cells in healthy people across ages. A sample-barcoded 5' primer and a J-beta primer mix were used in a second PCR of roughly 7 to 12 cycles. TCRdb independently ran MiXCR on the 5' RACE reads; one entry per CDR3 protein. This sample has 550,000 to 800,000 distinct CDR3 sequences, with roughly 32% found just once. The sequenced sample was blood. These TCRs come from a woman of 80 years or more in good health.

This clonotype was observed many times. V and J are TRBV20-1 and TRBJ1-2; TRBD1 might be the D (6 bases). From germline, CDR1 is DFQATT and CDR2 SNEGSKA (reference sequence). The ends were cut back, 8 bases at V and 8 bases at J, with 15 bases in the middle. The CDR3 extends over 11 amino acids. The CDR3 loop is CSPGGQGGYTF. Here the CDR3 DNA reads TGCAGTCCGGGAGGGCAGGGGGGCTACACCTTC.

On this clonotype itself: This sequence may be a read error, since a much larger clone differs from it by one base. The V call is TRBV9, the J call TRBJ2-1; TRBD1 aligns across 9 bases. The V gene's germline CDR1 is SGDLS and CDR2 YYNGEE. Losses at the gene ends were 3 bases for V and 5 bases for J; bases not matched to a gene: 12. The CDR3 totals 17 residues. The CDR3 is CASSGLIQTGGDNEQFF. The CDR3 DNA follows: TGTGCCAGCAGCGGTTTAATTCAGACAGGGGGGGACAATGAGCAGTTCTTC.

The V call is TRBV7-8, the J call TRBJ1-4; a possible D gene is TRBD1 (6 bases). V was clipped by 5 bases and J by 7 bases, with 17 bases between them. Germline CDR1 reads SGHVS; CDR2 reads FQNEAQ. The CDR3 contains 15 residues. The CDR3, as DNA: TGTGCCAGCAGCCAGGAGGGCAGGGGAGGTGAAAAACTGTTTTTT. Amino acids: CASSQEGRGGEKLFF. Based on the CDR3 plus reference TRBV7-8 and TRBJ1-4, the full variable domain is GAGVSQSPRYKVAKRGQDVALRCDPISGHVSLFWYQQALGQGPEFLTYFQNEAQLDKSGLPSDRFFAERPEGSVSTLKIQRTQQEDSAVYLCASSQEGRGGEKLFFGSGTQLSVL.

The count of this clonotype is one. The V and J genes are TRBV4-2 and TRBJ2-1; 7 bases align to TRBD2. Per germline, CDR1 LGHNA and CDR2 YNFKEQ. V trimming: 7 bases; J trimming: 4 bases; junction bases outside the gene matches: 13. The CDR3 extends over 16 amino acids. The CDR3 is CASKAGWASGYNEQFF. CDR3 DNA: TGTGCCAGCAAAGCCGGCTGGGCTAGCGGATACAATGAGCAGTTCTTC.

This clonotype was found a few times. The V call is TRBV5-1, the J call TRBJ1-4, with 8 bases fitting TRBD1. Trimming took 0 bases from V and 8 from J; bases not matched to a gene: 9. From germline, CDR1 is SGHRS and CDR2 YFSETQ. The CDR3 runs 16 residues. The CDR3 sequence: CASSLEGQGPHEKLFF. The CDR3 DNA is TGCGCCAGCAGCTTGGAAGGACAGGGCCCCCACGAAAAACTGTTTTTT.

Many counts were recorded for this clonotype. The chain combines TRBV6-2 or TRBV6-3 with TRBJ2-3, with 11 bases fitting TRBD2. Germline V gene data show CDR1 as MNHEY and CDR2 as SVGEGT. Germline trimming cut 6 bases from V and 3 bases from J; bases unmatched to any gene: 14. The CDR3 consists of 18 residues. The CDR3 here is CASSYRTGTSGVTDTQYF. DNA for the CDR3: TGTGCCAGCAGCTACAGAACCGGGACTAGCGGAGTGACAGATACGCAGTATTTT.

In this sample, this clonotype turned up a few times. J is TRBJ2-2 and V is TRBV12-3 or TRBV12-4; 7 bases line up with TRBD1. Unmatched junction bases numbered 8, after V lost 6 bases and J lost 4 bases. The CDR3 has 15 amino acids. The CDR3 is CASSKMTGSTGELFF. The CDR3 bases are TGTGCCAGCAGCAAGATGACAGGGAGCACCGGGGAGCTGTTTTTT.

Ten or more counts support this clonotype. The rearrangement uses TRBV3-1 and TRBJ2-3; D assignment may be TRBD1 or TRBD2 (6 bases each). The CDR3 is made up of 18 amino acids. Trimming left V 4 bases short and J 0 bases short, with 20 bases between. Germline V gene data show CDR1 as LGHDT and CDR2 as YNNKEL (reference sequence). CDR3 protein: CASSPRESGASSTDTQYF. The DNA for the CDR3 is TGTGCCAGCAGCCCAAGAGAATCGGGGGCCTCTAGCACAGATACGCAGTATTTT.

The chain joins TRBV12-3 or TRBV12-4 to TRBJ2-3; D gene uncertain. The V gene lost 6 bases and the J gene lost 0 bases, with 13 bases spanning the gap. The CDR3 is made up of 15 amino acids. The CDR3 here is CASSFDGSSTDTQYF. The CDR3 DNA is TGTGCCAGCAGCTTCGATGGCTCGAGCACAGATACGCAGTATTTT.

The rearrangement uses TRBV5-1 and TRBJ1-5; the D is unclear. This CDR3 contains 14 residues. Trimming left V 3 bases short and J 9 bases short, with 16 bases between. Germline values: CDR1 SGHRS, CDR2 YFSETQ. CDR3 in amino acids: CASSYDRPEGPQHF. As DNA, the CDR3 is TGCGCCAGCAGCTATGACCGCCCAGAAGGGCCCCAGCATTTT.

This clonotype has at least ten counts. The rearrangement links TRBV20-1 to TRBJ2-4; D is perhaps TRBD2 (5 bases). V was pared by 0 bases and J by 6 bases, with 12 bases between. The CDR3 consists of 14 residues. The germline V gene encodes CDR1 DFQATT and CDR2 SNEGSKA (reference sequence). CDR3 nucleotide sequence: TGCAGTGCTAGAGATGGGAGCAGGCCAAACATTCAGTACTTC. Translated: CSARDGSRPNIQYF.

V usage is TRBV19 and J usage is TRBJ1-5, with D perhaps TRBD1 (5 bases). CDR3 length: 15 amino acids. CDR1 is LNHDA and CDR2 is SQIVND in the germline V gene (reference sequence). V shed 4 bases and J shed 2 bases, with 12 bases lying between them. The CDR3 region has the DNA TGTGCCAGTAGTAGAGTAGGGGTCGGCAATCAGCCCCAGCATTTT. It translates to CASSRVGVGNQPQHF.

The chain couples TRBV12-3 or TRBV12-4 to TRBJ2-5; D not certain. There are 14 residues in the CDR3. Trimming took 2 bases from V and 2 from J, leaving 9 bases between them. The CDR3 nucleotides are TGTGCCAGCAGTTTAAAAGGACGGCAAGAGACCCAGTACTTC. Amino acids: CASSLKGRQETQYF.

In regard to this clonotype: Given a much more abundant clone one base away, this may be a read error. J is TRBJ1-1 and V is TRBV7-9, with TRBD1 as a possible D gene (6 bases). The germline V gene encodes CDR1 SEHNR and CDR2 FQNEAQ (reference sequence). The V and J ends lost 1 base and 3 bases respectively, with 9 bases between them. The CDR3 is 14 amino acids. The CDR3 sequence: CASSLVGADTEAFF. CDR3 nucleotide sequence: TGTGCCAGCAGCTTAGTGGGGGCGGACACTGAAGCTTTCTTT.

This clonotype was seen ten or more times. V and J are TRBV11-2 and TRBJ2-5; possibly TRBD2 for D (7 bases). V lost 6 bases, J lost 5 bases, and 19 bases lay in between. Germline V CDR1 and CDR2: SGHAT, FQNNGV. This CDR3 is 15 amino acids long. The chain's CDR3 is CASSQVGGGRETQYF. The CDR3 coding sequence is TGTGCCAGCAGTCAAGTGGGGGGGGGGCGTGAGACCCAGTACTTC.

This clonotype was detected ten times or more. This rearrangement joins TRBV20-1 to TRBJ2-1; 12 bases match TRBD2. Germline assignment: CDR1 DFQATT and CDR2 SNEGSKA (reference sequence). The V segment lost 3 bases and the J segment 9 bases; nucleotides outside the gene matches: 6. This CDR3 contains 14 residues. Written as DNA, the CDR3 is TGCAGTGCTAGTCTCCTAGCGGGGGGGGTTGAGCAGTTCTTC. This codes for CSASLLAGGVEQFF.

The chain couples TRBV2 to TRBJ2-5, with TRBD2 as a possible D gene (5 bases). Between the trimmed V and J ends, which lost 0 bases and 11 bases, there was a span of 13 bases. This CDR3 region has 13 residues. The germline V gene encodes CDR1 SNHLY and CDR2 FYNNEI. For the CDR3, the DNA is TGTGCCAGCAGTGAAGCGGGAGTCAATGAGCAGTACTTC. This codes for CASSEAGVNEQYF.

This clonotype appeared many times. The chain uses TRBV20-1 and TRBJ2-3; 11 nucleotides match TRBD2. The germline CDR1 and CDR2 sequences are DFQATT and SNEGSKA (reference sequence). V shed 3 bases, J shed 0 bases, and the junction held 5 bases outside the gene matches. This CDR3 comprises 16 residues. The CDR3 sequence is CSARGLAVTSTDTQYF. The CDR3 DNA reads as TGCAGTGCTAGGGGACTAGCGGTAACTAGCACAGATACGCAGTATTTT.

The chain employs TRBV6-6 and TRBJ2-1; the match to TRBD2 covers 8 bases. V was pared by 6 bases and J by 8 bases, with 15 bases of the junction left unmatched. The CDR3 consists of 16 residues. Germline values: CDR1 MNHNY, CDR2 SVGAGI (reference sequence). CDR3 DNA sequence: TGTGCCAGCAGCTCGTTACGGAGCGGGAGTAAGGATGAGCAGTTCTTC. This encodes CASSSLRSGSKDEQFF.

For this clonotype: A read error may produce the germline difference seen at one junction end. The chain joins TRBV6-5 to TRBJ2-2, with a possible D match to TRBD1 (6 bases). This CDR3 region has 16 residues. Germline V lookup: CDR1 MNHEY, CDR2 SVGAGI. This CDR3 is CASSRTGFLGTGERFF. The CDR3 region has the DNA TGTGCCAGCAGTAGAACAGGGTTCTTAGGGACCGGGGAGCGGTTTTTT.

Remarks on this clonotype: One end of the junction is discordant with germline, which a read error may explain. The CDR3 loop reads CASSPGQLDRYAVF. DNA for the CDR3: TGCGCCAGCAGCCCAGGACAGTTAGACAGATACGCAGTATTT. This chain joins TRBV5-1 and TRBJ2-3; a weak D match, TRBD1 (6 bases). CDR3 size: 14 residues. Germline CDR1 and CDR2: SGHRS and YFSETQ. Drawing the rest from reference TRBV5-1 and TRBJ2-3, the complete variable domain is KAGVTQTPRYLIKTRGQQVTLSCSPISGHRSVSWYQQTPGQGLQFLFEYFSETQRNKGNFPGRFSGRQFSNSRSEMNVSTLELGDSALYLCASSPGQLDRYAVFGPGTRLTVL.

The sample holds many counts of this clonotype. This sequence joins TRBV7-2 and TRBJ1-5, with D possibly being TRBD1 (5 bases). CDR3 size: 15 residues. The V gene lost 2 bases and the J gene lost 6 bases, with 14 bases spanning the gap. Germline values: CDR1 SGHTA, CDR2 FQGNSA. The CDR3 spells CASSLFGGIGQPQHF. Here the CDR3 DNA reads TGTGCCAGCAGCTTATTTGGGGGGATCGGTCAGCCCCAGCATTTT.